This paragraph covers one TCR beta chain sequence. The antigen this receptor binds is unknown. Base qualities are missing; no much larger clone stands one base away. The data stem from a study of blood T cell repertoires in COVID-19 (dated by TCRdb to about 2020). Background on the whole study: Samples covering the acute and convalescent phases of COVID-19 were provided by collaborators in the United States, Italy and Spain. The prospective study material was composed of cDNA or gDNA derived from T cells, B-cell-depleted T cells, or PBMCs. Deeply sampled blood TCRbeta repertoires from subjects exposed to, actively infected with, or recovered from COVID-19 were included in the dataset. The repertoires were made available in a free public database intended to serve as a resource for research on the immune response to SARS-CoV-2. The samples were drawn from two sources: the first 160 participants of the ongoing ImmuneRACE study, and fewer than 1,500 subjects contributed by 6 global collaborators. Sample metadata almost always included a de-identified subject ID, COVID-19 status, age in years and sex. Where available, HLA class I and class II types were obtained from metadata supplied by the sample provider rather than from assay-based typing.

Beyond this particular receptor, the publication reports: The amount of clinical and demographic metadata varied by source and participant and was provided uncurated.

Collaborating institutions collected whole blood in K2EDTA tubes following their own protocols. Collaborator samples were shipped for TCRbeta analysis as frozen whole blood, isolated PBMCs, or DNA extracted from either sample type. TCRbeta CDR3 regions were amplified from genomic DNA using the immunoSEQ Assay, a bias-controlled multiplex PCR. Regarding the original processing steps: The number of nucleated cells in each sample was estimated by amplification of reference gene primers within the assay. To quantify the absolute abundance of each unique TCRbeta CDR3 rearrangement, sequence reads were collapsed and filtered. For each sample, productive Simpson clonality was calculated as the square root of Simpson's diversity index across productive rearrangements. In its TCRdb copy, this immuneACCESS table keeps in-frame sequences only and misses some clones. Where compared with another copy, unresolved V genes explain less than half of these, and the others have no known cause. The V and J calls and clone size were taken over from that table, and D and trimming were inferred from the DNA. The sample table holds some 130,000 clones, of which around 88% were seen once. The ten top clones hold around a tenth of the sample.

The CDR3 runs 14 residues from the cysteine to the phenylalanine. Only the CDR3 part of the read is kept: 42 bases, read in frame from the first base. The germline V gene (reference sequence) provides CDR1 LNHNV and CDR2 YYDKDF. Cut back by 1 base and 1 base, the V and J ends lie 7 bases apart. The chain is made from TRBV15 and TRBJ1-1; no D gene call is confident. This receptor was obtained from a man aged 45-65 years with acute or convalescent COVID-19. What was sequenced was peripheral blood. The DNA sequence is TGTGCCACCAGCAGAGTGAGGGCGAACACTGAAGCTTTCTTT. This codes for CATSRVRANTEAFF.